Below, 13 T cell receptor beta chains from the same sample are listed, as sequenced in a study of PD-L1 blockade in urothelial cancer. Clones were read by immunoSEQ multiplex PCR, and TCRdb kept only the in-frame ones, dropping some. This sample yields around 100,000 clones, of which roughly 91% are seen a single time; about 2% belongs to the top ten. Documented time point: pretreatment peripheral blood. The source was PBMCs, collected around atezolizumab (anti-PD-L1) treatment. These receptors all come from a man between 60 and 75 years old with urothelial cancer.

The chain carries TRBV29-1 and TRBJ2-1; perhaps TRBD1 as D (5 bases). This CDR3 spans 16 amino acids. The V and J ends lost 7 bases and 0 bases respectively, with 19 bases between them. The V gene's germline CDR1 is SQVTM and CDR2 ANQGSEA. Written as DNA, the CDR3 is TGCAGCGCCAGAGTATGGGGCACGAGCTCCTACAATGAGCAGTTCTTC. Encoded protein: CSARVWGTSSYNEQFF.

The chain is built from TRBV9 and TRBJ2-5; 7 bases map to TRBD1. Germline assignment: CDR1 SGDLS and CDR2 YYNGEE. J lost 2 bases, V lost 0 bases, and 4 bases had no gene match. This CDR3 has 15 residues. In DNA form, the CDR3 reads TGTGCCAGCAGCGTAGGAGGGACAGCTCAAGAGACCCAGTACTTC. It is translated as CASSVGGTAQETQYF.

The genes are TRBV4-1 and TRBJ2-1; D is unresolved. V lost 1 base and J 8 bases, leaving 3 bases between the germline ends. The CDR3 covers 11 residues. From germline, CDR1 is MGHRA and CDR2 YSYEKL. CDR3 loop: CASSQVDEQFF. CDR3 nucleotides: TGCGCCAGCAGCCAAGTCGATGAGCAGTTCTTC.

The chain employs TRBV2 and TRBJ2-5; 8 bases align to TRBD2. The V gene's germline CDR1 is SNHLY and CDR2 FYNNEI. The junction had 11 bases not matched to a gene; V was cut back by 7 bases and J by 1 base. This CDR3 has 16 residues. This CDR3 reads CASIMARTSGQETQYF. The CDR3, as DNA: TGTGCCAGCATAATGGCCCGAACTAGCGGCCAAGAGACCCAGTACTTC. The variable domain in full, completed from reference TRBV2 and TRBJ2-5, reads EPEVTQTPSHQVTQMGQEVILRCVPISNHLYFYWYRQILGQKVEFLVSFYNNEISEKSEIFDDQFSVERPDGSNFTLKIRSTKLEDSAMYFCASIMARTSGQETQYFGPGTRLLVL.

J is TRBJ1-2 and V is TRBV23-1, with a tentative D call TRBD1 (5 bases). TRBV23-1 is reported as an ORF; its role is uncertain. Trimming took off 4 bases at V and 3 bases at J, with 15 bases between the two ends. The CDR3 consists of 15 residues. The CDR3 is CASSLTTDPHYGYTF. The CDR3 bases are TGCGCCAGCAGTCTAACGACAGATCCCCACTATGGCTACACCTTC.

The V call is TRBV6-5, the J call TRBJ2-7; 8 bases line up with TRBD1. CDR3 length equals 15 residues. V lost 1 base and J lost 6; bases outside the gene matches: 8. Germline CDR1 reads MNHEY; CDR2 reads SVGAGI. The CDR3 sequence is CASSYFGTGRSEQYF. The CDR3 DNA is TGTGCCAGCAGTTACTTCGGGACAGGTCGCTCCGAGCAGTACTTC.

The rearrangement joins TRBV4-2 to TRBJ2-5; 9 bases line up with TRBD2. This CDR3 comprises 15 residues. Unmatched junction bases numbered 4, after V lost 1 base and J lost 4 bases. From germline, CDR1 is LGHNA and CDR2 YNFKEQ. CDR3 loop: CASSQGAGGSETQYF. CDR3 in DNA: TGTGCCAGCAGCCAAGGAGCGGGGGGTTCAGAGACCCAGTACTTC.

The rearrangement joins TRBV13 to TRBJ2-7, with no clear D. The ends were cut back, 5 bases at V and 5 bases at J, with 7 bases in the middle. Germline values: CDR1 PRHDT, CDR2 FYEKMQ (reference sequence). The CDR3 runs 11 residues. The CDR3: CASSNDNEQYF. The DNA for the CDR3 is TGTGCCAGCAGCAACGACAACGAGCAGTACTTC.

Worth noting for this clone: An end of the junction differs from the germline gene, which may be a read error. The rearrangement joins TRBV7-7 to TRBJ2-1; D is possibly TRBD2 (6 bases). This CDR3 is 16 amino acids long. Germline lookup yields CDR1 SSHAT and CDR2 FNYEAQ (reference sequence). The CDR3 loop is CASSLARRAPGNEQFF. The DNA of the CDR3 is TGTGCTAGCAGCTTAGCCCGGAGGGCCCCCGGGAATGAGCAGTTCTTC.

This rearrangement joins TRBV28 to TRBJ1-2; the D gene is possibly TRBD1 (5 bases). CDR1 is MDHEN, CDR2 SYDVKM, per germline. CDR3 length equals 14 residues. Trimming removed 6 bases at V and 4 bases at J, with 15 bases between. This CDR3 reads CASRGGGVGYGYTF. The CDR3 DNA is TGTGCCAGCAGAGGCGGGGGGGTTGGCTATGGCTACACCTTC.

The chain links TRBV19 to TRBJ1-4; 8 nucleotides agree with TRBD1. This CDR3 has 12 amino acids. The trim removed 11 bases at V and 7 bases at J, leaving 6 bases unmatched. CDR1 is LNHDA and CDR2 is SQIVND in the germline V gene (reference sequence). The CDR3: CAPRGRGEKLFF. CDR3 in DNA: TGTGCCCCCAGGGGGCGCGGTGAAAAACTGTTTTTT.

There are a few counts of this clone. The CDR3 DNA is TGTGCCAGCAGCTACGGGACAGATAGACCCTATAATTCACCCCTCCACTTT. This encodes CASSYGTDRPYNSPLHF. The chain employs TRBV7-2 and TRBJ1-6; 7 bases are a match to TRBD1. Germline V CDR1 and CDR2: SGHTA, FQGNSA. The CDR3 spans 17 residues. The V segment lost 4 bases and the J segment 2 bases; nucleotides outside the gene matches: 8.

V gene TRBV18 combines with J gene TRBJ2-1; D is undetermined. Germline V gives CDR1 KGHSH, CDR2 LQKENI. The CDR3 spans 14 residues. The V gene lost 1 base and the J gene lost 5 bases, with 9 bases spanning the gap. Here the CDR3 DNA reads TGTGCCAGCTCACCACAGCTTTCGGACAATGAGCAGTTCTTC. This sequence encodes CASSPQLSDNEQFF.